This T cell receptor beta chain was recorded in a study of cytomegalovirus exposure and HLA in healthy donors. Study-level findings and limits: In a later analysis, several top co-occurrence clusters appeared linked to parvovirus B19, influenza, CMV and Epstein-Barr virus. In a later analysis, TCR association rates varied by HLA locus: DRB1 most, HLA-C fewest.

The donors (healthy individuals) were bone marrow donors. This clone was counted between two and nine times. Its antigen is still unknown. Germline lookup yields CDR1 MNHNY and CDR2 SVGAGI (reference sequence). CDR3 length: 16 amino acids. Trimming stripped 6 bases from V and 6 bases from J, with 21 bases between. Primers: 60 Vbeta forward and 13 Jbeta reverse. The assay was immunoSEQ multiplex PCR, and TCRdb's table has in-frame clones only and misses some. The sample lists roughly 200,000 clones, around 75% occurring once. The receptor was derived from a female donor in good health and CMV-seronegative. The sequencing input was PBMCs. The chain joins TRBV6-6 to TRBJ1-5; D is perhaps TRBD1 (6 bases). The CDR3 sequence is CASSSPVQGRGQPQHF. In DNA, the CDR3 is TGTGCCAGCAGCTCTCCTGTACAGGGAAGAGGTCAGCCCCAGCATTTT.